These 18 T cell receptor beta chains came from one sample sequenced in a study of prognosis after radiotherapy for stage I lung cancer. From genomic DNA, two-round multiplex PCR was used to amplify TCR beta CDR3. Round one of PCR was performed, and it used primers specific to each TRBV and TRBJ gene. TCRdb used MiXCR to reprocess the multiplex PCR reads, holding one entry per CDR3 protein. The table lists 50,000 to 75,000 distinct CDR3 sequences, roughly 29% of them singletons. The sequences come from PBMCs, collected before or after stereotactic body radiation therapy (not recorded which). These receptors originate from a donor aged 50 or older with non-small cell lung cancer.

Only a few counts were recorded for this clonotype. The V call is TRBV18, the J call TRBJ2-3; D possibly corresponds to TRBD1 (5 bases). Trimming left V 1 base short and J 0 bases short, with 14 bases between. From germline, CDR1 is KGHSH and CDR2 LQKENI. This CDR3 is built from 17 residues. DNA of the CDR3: TGTGCCAGCTCACCACGCAGGACATTTCTAAGCACAGATACGCAGTATTTT. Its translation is CASSPRRTFLSTDTQYF. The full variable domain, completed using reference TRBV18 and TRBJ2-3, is NAGVMQNPRHLVRRRGQEARLRCSPMKGHSHVYWYRQLPEEGLKFMVYLQKENIIDESGMPKERFSAEFPKEGPSILRIQQVVRGDSAAYFCASSPRRTFLSTDTQYFGPGTRLTVL.

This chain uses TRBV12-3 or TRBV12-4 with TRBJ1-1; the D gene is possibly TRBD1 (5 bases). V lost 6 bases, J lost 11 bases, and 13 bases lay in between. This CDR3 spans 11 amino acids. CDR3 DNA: TGTGCCAGCAGGGGGGGAACCGATGCTTTCTTT. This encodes CASRGGTDAFF.

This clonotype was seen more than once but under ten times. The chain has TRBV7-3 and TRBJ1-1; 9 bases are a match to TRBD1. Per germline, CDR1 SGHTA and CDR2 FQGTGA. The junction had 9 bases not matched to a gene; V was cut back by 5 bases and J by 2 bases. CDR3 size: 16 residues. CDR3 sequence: CASSRGGTGGNTEAFF. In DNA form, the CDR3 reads TGTGCCAGCAGCCGGGGGGGTACAGGGGGCAACACTGAAGCTTTCTTT.

CDR3 nucleotide sequence: TGTGCCATTTACTCGAAGGGGATCGGCAGAAACACCATATATTTT. Encoded protein: CAIYSKGIGRNTIYF. This chain links TRBV6-1 with TRBJ1-3, with D maybe TRBD1 (5 bases). The V gene lost 10 bases and the J gene lost 5 bases, with 21 bases spanning the gap. The CDR3 contains 15 residues. The germline CDR1 and CDR2 sequences are MNHNS and SASEGT.

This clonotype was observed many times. The CDR3 region is CSAQRTGVGYTF. The CDR3 DNA sequence: TGCAGTGCCCAACGGACAGGGGTTGGCTACACCTTC. The genes are TRBV20-1 and TRBJ1-2, with 9 bases fitting TRBD1. Germline CDR1 reads DFQATT; CDR2 reads SNEGSKA (reference sequence). V shed 6 bases, J shed 7 bases, and the junction held 6 bases outside the gene matches. CDR3 length equals 12 residues.

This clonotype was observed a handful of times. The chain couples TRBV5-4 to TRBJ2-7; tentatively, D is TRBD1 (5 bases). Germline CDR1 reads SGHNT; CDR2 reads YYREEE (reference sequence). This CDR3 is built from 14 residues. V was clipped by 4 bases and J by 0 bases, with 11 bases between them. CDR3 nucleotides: TGTGCCAGCAGCGGAACAGGTGCCTCCTACGAGCAGTACTTC. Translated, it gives CASSGTGASYEQYF.

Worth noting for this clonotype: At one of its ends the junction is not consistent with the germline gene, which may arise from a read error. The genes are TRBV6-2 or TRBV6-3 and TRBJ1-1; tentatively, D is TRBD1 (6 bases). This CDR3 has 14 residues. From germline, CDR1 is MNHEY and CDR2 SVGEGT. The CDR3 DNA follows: TGTGCCAGTCGTCCCGGGACATCTAACACTGAAACTTTCTTT. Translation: CASRPGTSNTETFF.

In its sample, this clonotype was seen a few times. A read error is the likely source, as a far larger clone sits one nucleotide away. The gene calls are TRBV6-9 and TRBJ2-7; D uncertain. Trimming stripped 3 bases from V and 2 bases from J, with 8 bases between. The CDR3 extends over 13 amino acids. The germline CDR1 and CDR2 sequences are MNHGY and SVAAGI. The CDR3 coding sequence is TGTGCCAGCAGTTACGTGTTAACCTACGAGCAGTACTTC. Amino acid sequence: CASSYVLTYEQYF.

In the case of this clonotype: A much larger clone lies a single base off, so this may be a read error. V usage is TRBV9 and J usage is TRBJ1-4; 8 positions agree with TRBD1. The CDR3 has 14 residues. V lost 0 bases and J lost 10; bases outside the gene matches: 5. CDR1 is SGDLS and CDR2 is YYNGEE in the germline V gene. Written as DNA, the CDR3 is TGTGCCAGCAGCGTAGGGACAGGGTGGGTAAAACTGTTTTTT. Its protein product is CASSVGTGWVKLFF.

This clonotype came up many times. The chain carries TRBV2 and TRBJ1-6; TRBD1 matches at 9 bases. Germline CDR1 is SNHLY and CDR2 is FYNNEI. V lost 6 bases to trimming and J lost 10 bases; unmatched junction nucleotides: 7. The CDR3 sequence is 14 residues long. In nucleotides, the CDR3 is TGTGCCAGCAGGACCGGGACAGGGAACTCACCCCTCCACTTT. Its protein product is CASRTGTGNSPLHF.

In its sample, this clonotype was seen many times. CDR3 bases: TGTGCCAGCAGCCAAGGGAGCGGCACAGATACGCAGTATTTT. Protein: CASSQGSGTDTQYF. The chain links TRBV3-1 to TRBJ2-3, with unresolved D. The CDR3 consists of 14 residues. Trimming removed 1 base at V and 1 base at J, with 6 bases between. CDR1 and CDR2 (germline): LGHDT, YNNKEL (reference sequence).

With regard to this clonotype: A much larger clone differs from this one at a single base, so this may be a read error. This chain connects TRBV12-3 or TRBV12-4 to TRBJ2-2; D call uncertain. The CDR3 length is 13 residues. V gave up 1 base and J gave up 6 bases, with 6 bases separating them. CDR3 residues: CASSLEGSGELFF. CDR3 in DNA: TGTGCCAGCAGTTTAGAGGGTTCCGGGGAGCTGTTTTTT.

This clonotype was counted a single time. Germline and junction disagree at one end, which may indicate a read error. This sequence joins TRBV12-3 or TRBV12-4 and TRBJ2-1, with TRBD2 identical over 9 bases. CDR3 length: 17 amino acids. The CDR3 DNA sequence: TGTGCCAGCAGTGTAGCCCCGACTAGCGGTGGGGTGCGGGAGCAGTTCTTC. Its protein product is CASSVAPTSGGVREQFF.

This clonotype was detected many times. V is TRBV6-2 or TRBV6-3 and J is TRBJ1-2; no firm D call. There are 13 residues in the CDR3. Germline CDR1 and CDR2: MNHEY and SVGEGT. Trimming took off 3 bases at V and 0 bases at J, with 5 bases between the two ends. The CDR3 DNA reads TGTGCCAGCAGTTATGGGCCTAACTATGGCTACACCTTC. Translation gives CASSYGPNYGYTF.

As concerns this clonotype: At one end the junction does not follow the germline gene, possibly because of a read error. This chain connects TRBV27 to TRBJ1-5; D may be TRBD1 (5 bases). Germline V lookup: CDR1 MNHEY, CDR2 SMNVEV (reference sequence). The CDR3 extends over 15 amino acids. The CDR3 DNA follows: TGTGCCAGCAGCTGCCCAGGGTCGGGCAATCGGCCCCAGCATTTT. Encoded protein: CASSCPGSGNRPQHF.

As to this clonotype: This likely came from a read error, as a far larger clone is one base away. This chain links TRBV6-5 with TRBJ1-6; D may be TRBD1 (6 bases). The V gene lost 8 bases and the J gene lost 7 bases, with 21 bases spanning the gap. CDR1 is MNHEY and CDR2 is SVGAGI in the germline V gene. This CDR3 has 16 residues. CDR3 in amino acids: CASGVLDSIYNSPLHF. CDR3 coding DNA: TGTGCCAGCGGTGTCCTGGACAGTATTTACAATTCACCCCTCCACTTT.

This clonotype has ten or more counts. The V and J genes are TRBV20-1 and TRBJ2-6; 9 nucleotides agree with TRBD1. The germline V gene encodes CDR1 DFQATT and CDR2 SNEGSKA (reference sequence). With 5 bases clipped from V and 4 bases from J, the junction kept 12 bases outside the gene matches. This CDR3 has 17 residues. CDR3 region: CSAPRSGTGSGANVLTF. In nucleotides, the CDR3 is TGCAGTGCTCCACGCTCTGGGACAGGGTCCGGGGCCAACGTCCTGACTTTC.

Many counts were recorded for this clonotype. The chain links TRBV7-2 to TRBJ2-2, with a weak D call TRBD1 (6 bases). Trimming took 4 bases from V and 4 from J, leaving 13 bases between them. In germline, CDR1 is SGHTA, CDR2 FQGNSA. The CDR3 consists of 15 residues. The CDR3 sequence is CASSSHGQSTGELFF. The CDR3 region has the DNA TGTGCCAGCAGCTCCCATGGACAGTCCACCGGGGAGCTGTTTTTT.